Below, 3 T cell receptor beta chains from the same sample are listed, as sequenced in a study of shared clonotypes between healthy human individuals. The method was immunoSEQ multiplex PCR; TCRdb's version includes in-frame clones alone and lacks a portion of them. The table shows some 2.1 million clones, with roughly 95% occurring only once. The sample taken for sequencing was naive CD4+ T cells sorted from blood. Specified subset: CD45RA+ positively selected. The source of these receptors is a man aged 18 to 30 in good health.

Turning to this clone: The same CDR3 arises from other DNA sequences in this sample as well. The J gene is TRBJ2-5, the V gene TRBV18, with D perhaps assigned TRBD1 or TRBD2 (5 bases each). The CDR3 length is 14 residues. V was cut by 1 base and J by 1 base, with 7 bases left in between. CDR1 KGHSH and CDR2 LQKENI come from the germline V gene. The CDR3 nucleotides read TGTGCCAGCTCACCACTCGGGACCCAAGAGACCCAGTACTTC. It specifies CASSPLGTQETQYF.

V and J are TRBV13 and TRBJ1-3; D uncertain. The J call may be incorrect, as the DNA end agrees better with TRBJ2-2. Germline CDR1 PRHDT, CDR2 FYEKMQ (reference sequence). This CDR3 contains 15 residues. CDR3 protein: CASRSWGLNTGELFF. CDR3 nucleotides: TGTGCCAGCAGGAGCTGGGGTTTAAACACCGGGGAGCTGTTTTTT.

The J gene is TRBJ1-1, the V gene TRBV4-3; D is undetermined. The CDR3 spans 13 residues. Germline CDR1 is LGHNA and CDR2 is YSLEER. V lost 0 bases to trimming and J lost 7 bases, with 9 bases between them. In DNA, the CDR3 is TGCGCCAGCAGCCAAGAAGTGAGGAGTGAAGCTTTCTTT. It encodes CASSQEVRSEAFF.